This T cell receptor beta chain was sequenced during a study of CD8 T cells in Susac syndrome (dated by TCRdb to between 2018 and 2020). As for the study more broadly: The study used repertoire sequencing to test whether antigen drove CD8+ T cell activation and differentiation in Susac syndrome.

Peripheral blood CD8+ and CD4+ T cells from healthy donors, Susac syndrome patients and multiple sclerosis patients were profiled using high-throughput TCR beta sequencing. The multiple sclerosis controls were treatment-naive patients who had stable or active relapsing-remitting disease and met the revised McDonald criteria. Bulk CD8+ and CD4+ T cells were purified by magnetic negative isolation, whereas CD8+ TEMRA cells were enriched by FACS. Blood was drawn into EDTA tubes, processed within 24 hours, and PBMCs were isolated by density gradient centrifugation. PBMCs destined for TCR sequencing were cryopreserved in liquid nitrogen and later thawed in a 37 °C water bath. Purity of sorted or isolated CD4+, CD8+ and CD8+ TEMRA cells was at least 90%. The study at large found these results: The study acknowledged that relatively few individuals were included in the TCR sequencing and HLA analysis.

The CDR3 starts with the cysteine, ends with the phenylalanine, and has 13 residues. Only CDR3 DNA remains: 39 bases, in frame from the first base. The V and J ends are trimmed by 1 base and 2 bases, leaving 8 bases between them. CDR1 and CDR2 were assigned from the germline V gene (reference sequence) as GTSNPN and SVGIG. RNA was extracted using the RNeasy kit, and roughly 0.5 to 1 microgram was reverse transcribed with random hexamers. The immunoSEQ multiplex PCR assay, which covers 54 Vbeta and 13 Jbeta segments, was used to amplify TCR beta CDR3 regions. To correct PCR amplification bias, a synthetic template baseline was used for both primer optimization and computational correction. On the study's bioinformatics: Reads were annotated to V, D and J genes according to IMGT and were analyzed with immunoSEQ Analyzer, with only productive sequences retained. Clonality was computed as one minus Shannon entropy normalized by log2 of the number of productive unique sequences. For each patient and control, public and private clones were evaluated within the 100 most prevalent clones. A clone was defined as Susac-specific if it was absent from the healthy and MS cohorts, from more than 850 published viral clones and from other ImmuneACCESS disease sequences. TCRdb reanalyzed the raw reads on its own, using fastp at Q25 for trimming and MiXCR for clone calling, and kept in-frame beta chains. Each record represents a unique CDR3 protein, reported with the most common genes and DNA among its rows. The V and J calls were determined by TCRdb, not by the authors. Within this sample are 150,000 to 200,000 distinct CDR3 sequences, with roughly 94% of them counted one time only. Around 0.093% of the sample is in the top ten clones.

As concerns this clonotype: Its recognized antigen is unknown. Base qualities are not at hand, and no much larger clone is one base apart.

The rearranged segments are TRBV30 and TRBJ2-5, with the D assignment possibly TRBD1 or TRBD2, given 5 matching bases for each. What was sequenced was CD4+ T cells from PBMCs. The receptor comes from a human donor with multiple sclerosis. For the CDR3, the sequence is CAWSGGFQETQYF. The DNA sequence follows: TGTGCCTGGAGTGGGGGGTTTCAAGAGACCCAGTACTTC.